This TCR beta chain was sequenced during a study of regulatory T cells in long-lasting Graves disease. Across the study: It was over 5 years of antithyroid drugs, with positive TSH receptor antibodies, that meant persistent Graves' disease.

This clonotype occurred many times. Its cognate antigen is unknown. V dropped 6 bases and J dropped 0; count of bases not matched to a gene: 5. This CDR3 has 15 residues. In building TCR beta libraries, iRepertoire HTBI primers were used together with Arm-PCR of CDR3 regions. Using its own MiXCR run on the multiplex PCR reads, TCRdb lists one record per CDR3 protein. In the table there are approximately 470,000 distinct CDR3 sequences, roughly 20% of which are singletons. Time point indicated: persistent/refractory GD, antithyroid drugs over 5 years with positive TRAb. The TCR library was made from RNA extracted from PBMCs. Study-wide points: Under persistent disease, TRBV28, TRBJ1-2 and TRBJ2-5 were used preferentially. Peripheral blood alone, not thyroid tissue, underwent study.

The sequence derives from a female donor with Graves disease. The chain employs TRBV12-3 or TRBV12-4 and TRBJ1-1; TRBD1 matches 9 bases. The material was peripheral blood mononuclear cells (PBMCs), obtained when the disease was refractory, from a patient treated with antithyroid drugs. The CDR3 region is CASRQTGGLNTEAFF. The CDR3 DNA reads as TGTGCCAGCAGGCAGACAGGGGGATTGAACACTGAAGCTTTCTTT.